Shown below are 22 T cell receptor beta chains from a single sample sequenced in a study of cytomegalovirus exposure and HLA in healthy donors. The PCR was carried out with 60 Vbeta primers and 13 Jbeta primers. The protocol was immunoSEQ multiplex PCR, while the TCRdb copy is restricted to in-frame clones and leaves out a portion. The repertoire has roughly 120,000 clones, under 90% of them found once; the top ten carry roughly 2%. Specimen: PBMCs. Receptors originate from a woman under 40 in good health and CMV-seronegative.

For the CDR3, the DNA is TGCGCCAGCAGCCAGCCAGGGTTGAACTACGAGCAGTACTTC. Amino acid sequence: CASSQPGLNYEQYF. This rearrangement joins TRBV4-1 to TRBJ2-7; D possibly corresponds to TRBD1 (5 bases). The germline gives CDR1 MGHRA, CDR2 YSYEKL. CDR3 size: 14 residues. The V and J ends lost 3 bases and 3 bases respectively, with 12 bases between them.

This chain uses TRBV11-2 with TRBJ2-3; D is unresolved. Trimming took off 1 base at V and 6 bases at J, with 5 bases between the two ends. The CDR3 is made up of 12 amino acids. CDR1 SGHAT and CDR2 FQNNGV come from the germline V gene. The CDR3 protein is CASSLVIDTQYF. In nucleotides, the CDR3 is TGTGCCAGCAGCTTAGTCATTGATACGCAGTATTTT.

V and J are TRBV18 and TRBJ1-2; 10 bases map to TRBD1. Trimming took 3 bases from V and 4 from J; bases not matched to a gene: 8. CDR3 length equals 16 residues. Germline V lookup: CDR1 KGHSH, CDR2 LQKENI. The CDR3: CASSPSGTGESYGYTF. CDR3 sequence (DNA): TGTGCCAGCTCACCTTCCGGGACAGGGGAGAGCTATGGCTACACCTTC.

J is TRBJ2-5 and V is TRBV7-9; 8 bases match TRBD2. This CDR3 has 15 residues. V was clipped by 4 bases and J by 5 bases; unmatched bases: 9. Looked up from germline, CDR1 is SEHNR and CDR2 is FQNEAQ (reference sequence). The CDR3 loop reads CASSSRAGGGETQYF. CDR3 DNA: TGTGCCAGCAGCTCGAGGGCGGGAGGAGGGGAGACCCAGTACTTC.

The chain links TRBV29-1 to TRBJ2-5; D call uncertain. The J call could be wrong; TRBJ2-7 is a better fit for the DNA end. Germline CDR1 SQVTM, CDR2 ANQGSEA. The CDR3 length is 11 residues. The CDR3, as DNA: TGCAGCGTTGTCCCTCCCTACGAGCAGTACTTC. Translated, it gives CSVVPPYEQYF.

The rearrangement joins TRBV27 to TRBJ1-1; D may be TRBD1 (5 bases). CDR1 is MNHEY, CDR2 SMNVEV, per germline (reference sequence). Trimming left V 2 bases short and J 11 bases short, with 15 bases between. CDR3 length: 13 amino acids. The DNA for the CDR3 is TGTGCCAGCAGTTTAAGTGGCGGAGGGGACGCTTTCTTT. It is translated as CASSLSGGGDAFF.

This sequence joins TRBV6-5 and TRBJ1-2, with TRBD1 matching 7 bases. Germline CDR1 reads MNHEY; CDR2 reads SVGAGI. V gave up 3 bases and J gave up 4 bases; unmatched junction bases: 8. The CDR3 length is 15 residues. The CDR3 sequence: CASSYDREYGYGYTF. For the CDR3, the DNA is TGTGCCAGCAGTTATGACAGGGAATATGGCTATGGCTACACCTTC.

The chain carries TRBV4-3 and TRBJ1-1; D perhaps matches TRBD1 (5 bases). The CDR3 runs to 20 residues. Germline-derived CDR1 and CDR2 are LGHNA and YSLEER. V lost 1 base and J 5 bases, leaving 29 bases between the germline ends. The CDR3 protein is CASSQATFRDGGIGSTEAFF. The CDR3 nucleotides are TGCGCCAGCAGCCAAGCGACGTTCCGGGACGGAGGGATAGGGAGTACTGAAGCTTTCTTT.

The CDR3 sequence is CASSPQDSVSYNEQFF. The CDR3 DNA is TGTGCCAGCAGCCCCCAGGACAGTGTCTCCTACAATGAGCAGTTCTTC. This sequence joins TRBV5-4 and TRBJ2-1; perhaps TRBD1 as D (6 bases). The CDR3 contains 16 residues. Trimming shortened V by 4 bases and J by 0 bases, and 14 bases separated the two germline ends. Germline CDR1 is SGHNT and CDR2 is YYREEE (reference sequence).

The chain employs TRBV2 and TRBJ1-1; 8 bases fit TRBD1. Germline V gene lookup returns CDR1 SNHLY and CDR2 FYNNEI. V trimming: 3 bases; J trimming: 7 bases; junction bases outside the gene matches: 7. The length of the CDR3 is 14 residues. CDR3 in amino acids: CASSDRQGASEAFF. In DNA form, the CDR3 reads TGTGCCAGCAGTGACCGGCAGGGGGCGAGTGAAGCTTTCTTT.

The genes are TRBV7-6 and TRBJ2-3; D is perhaps TRBD2 (6 bases). Germline lookup yields CDR1 SGHVS and CDR2 FNYEAQ. The length of the CDR3 is 13 residues. Trimming took off 4 bases at V and 4 bases at J, with 9 bases between the two ends. The CDR3 DNA reads TGTGCCAGCAGCTCTGGGACTTCAGATACGCAGTATTTT. This gives the protein CASSSGTSDTQYF.

This clone has just a few counts. The genes are TRBV5-1 and TRBJ2-2, with D maybe TRBD2 (6 bases). The CDR3 length is 16 residues. Germline V gene data show CDR1 as SGHRS and CDR2 as YFSETQ. V dropped 7 bases and J dropped 1 base, with 17 bases sitting between them. The CDR3 bases are TGCGCCAGCCGCGACCGCCGGGGAGGGAACACCGGGGAGCTGTTTTTT. Translating gives CASRDRRGGNTGELFF. The entire variable domain, with the rest obtained from reference TRBV5-1 and TRBJ2-2, is as follows: KAGVTQTPRYLIKTRGQQVTLSCSPISGHRSVSWYQQTPGQGLQFLFEYFSETQRNKGNFPGRFSGRQFSNSRSEMNVSTLELGDSALYLCASRDRRGGNTGELFFGEGSRLTVL.

The chain recombines TRBV28 with TRBJ2-2; weak D call: TRBD2 (5 bases). Germline V CDR1 and CDR2: MDHEN, SYDVKM. The V end was cut by 6 bases, the J end by 3 bases, with 11 bases between. The CDR3 is 14 residues long. In nucleotides, the CDR3 is TGTGCCAGCAGCCAGCGGCGGGACACCGGGGAGCTGTTTTTT. This codes for CASSQRRDTGELFF.

This sequence joins TRBV7-2 and TRBJ2-7; weak D call: TRBD2 (5 bases). The germline V gene encodes CDR1 SGHTA and CDR2 FQGNSA. V was shortened by 5 bases and J by 6 bases, with 20 bases between the two germline ends. The CDR3 covers 15 residues. CDR3 sequence reads: CASSLVLGAAFEQYF. CDR3 nucleotides: TGTGCCAGCAGCCTCGTTTTGGGAGCCGCATTCGAGCAGTACTTC.

This sequence joins TRBV6-5 and TRBJ2-3; 8 bases fit TRBD2. This CDR3 is 16 amino acids long. V trimming: 2 bases; J trimming: 4 bases; junction bases outside the gene matches: 8. Per germline, CDR1 MNHEY and CDR2 SVGAGI. CDR3 amino acids: CASSYRPGLGADTQYF. The CDR3 bases are TGTGCCAGCAGTTACCGACCGGGACTAGGGGCAGATACGCAGTATTTT.

In nucleotides, the CDR3 is TGCGCCAGCAGTATTAACTCCCAAAGCACAGATACGCAGTATTTT. This codes for CASSINSQSTDTQYF. The chain links TRBV4-3 to TRBJ2-3, with D uncertain. Trimming took 6 bases from V and 0 from J, leaving 13 bases between them. The CDR3 is 15 amino acids. Per the germline V gene, CDR1 is LGHNA and CDR2 is YSLEER.

This chain uses TRBV7-9 with TRBJ2-2, with D possibly TRBD1 on 6 matching bases. From germline, CDR1 is SEHNR and CDR2 FQNEAQ (reference sequence). This CDR3 is built from 19 residues. Trimming took 5 bases from V and 1 from J, leaving 23 bases between them. CDR3 coding DNA: TGTGCCAGCAGCCCAGCAGGGCAGGGGAGCCCCCGGAACACCGGGGAGCTGTTTTTT. It translates to CASSPAGQGSPRNTGELFF.

The chain recombines TRBV15 with TRBJ1-2; D is possibly TRBD1 (6 bases). From germline, CDR1 is LNHNV and CDR2 YYDKDF (reference sequence). The CDR3 is 14 residues long. Trimming pared 1 base from V and 5 bases from J, leaving 11 bases between. The CDR3 is CATSRGVGAYGYTF. The CDR3 DNA reads as TGTGCCACCAGCAGAGGAGTGGGGGCTTATGGCTACACCTTC.

V is TRBV28 and J is TRBJ2-7; maybe TRBD2 (5 bases). The ends were cut back, 8 bases at V and 7 bases at J, with 18 bases in the middle. This CDR3 region has 13 residues. Germline CDR1 reads MDHEN; CDR2 reads SYDVKM. The DNA of the CDR3 is TGTGCCAGCGGCCGAAGATCCACTAGGGAGCAGTACTTC. Translated, it gives CASGRRSTREQYF.

The rearrangement joins TRBV30 to TRBJ1-5, with 7 bases identical to TRBD1. Germline V lookup: CDR1 GTSNPN, CDR2 SVGIG (reference sequence). The CDR3 extends over 14 amino acids. V gave up 1 base and J gave up 7 bases; unmatched junction bases: 7. The chain's CDR3 is CAWSGQTGQQPQHF. The CDR3 region has the DNA TGTGCCTGGAGTGGACAGACAGGGCAACAGCCCCAGCATTTT.

This chain links TRBV5-6 with TRBJ1-3; 7 nucleotides line up with TRBD1. Trimming took 0 bases from V and 2 from J; bases not matched to a gene: 5. CDR1 SGHDT and CDR2 YYEEEE come from the germline V gene. The CDR3 is 16 amino acids. CDR3 sequence: CASSLVGTVAGNTIYF. The DNA of the CDR3 is TGTGCCAGCAGCTTGGTTGGGACAGTGGCTGGAAACACCATATATTTT.

This chain links TRBV4-3 with TRBJ2-7; D is unclear. Germline-derived CDR1 and CDR2 are LGHNA and YSLEER. The CDR3 is made up of 13 amino acids. V gave up 4 bases and J gave up 3 bases, with 10 bases separating them. In nucleotides, the CDR3 is TGCGCCAGCAGCCGCCGAGGAGACTACGAGCAGTACTTC. Translated: CASSRRGDYEQYF.